This T cell receptor (beta chain) was recovered during a study of blood T cell dynamics during melanoma immunotherapy. Study-level information: Metastatic melanoma patients received first-line pembrolizumab or nivolumab plus ipilimumab. Study-level points and caveats: Immune-effector CD8+ cells best matched cell-free DNA CDR3 sequences and were most clonal.

Time point in this sample: pre-treatment baseline. The germline V gene has CDR1 SGHDN and CDR2 FVKESK. With 4 bases removed from V and 1 base from J, the gap between germline ends came to 8 bases. This CDR3 region has 14 residues. Produced via immunoSEQ multiplex PCR; TCRdb's table is partial and in-frame only. The sample includes about 13,000 clones, about 91% of them seen just once. Of note for this clone: The antigen is not known.

Sequenced material: effector memory CD8+ T cells from blood, taken from a patient treated with checkpoint blockade. The TCR comes from a human donor with melanoma. The V call is TRBV14, the J call TRBJ1-3; D is unclear. DNA for the CDR3: TGTGCCAGCAGCCCCCACCTATCTGGAAACACCATATATTTT. It yields the protein CASSPHLSGNTIYF.